This record covers a single T cell receptor (beta chain). Its target is not known. The germline V gene encodes CDR1 SGHNT and CDR2 YYREEE (reference sequence). This CDR3 is 17 amino acids long. The V end lost 4 bases, the J end lost 4 bases, and 21 bases lay between the germline ends. These data originate in a study of shared clonotypes between healthy human individuals. A deep-level run was used for the assay. TCRdb keeps only in-frame clones here, not all; method: immunoSEQ multiplex PCR. The table has about 2 million clones, about 95% seen once; the top ten hold 1% to 1.3%. CD45RO-negative, CCR7-positively selected cells formed the naive CD8 fraction, excluding terminally differentiated effector memory CD45RA+ cells. The healthy adult donors were HIV-negative and reported no recent acute infections or vaccinations. Study observations and caveats: Clonotypes which were not shared had lower generation probabilities than clonotypes that all four donors shared.

The rearrangement joins TRBV5-4 to TRBJ1-3; the D gene is possibly TRBD1 (5 bases). The specimen sequenced was naive CD8+ T cells sorted from blood. This clonotype originated in a man younger than 35 in good health. In nucleotides, the CDR3 is TGTGCCAGCAGCCGATTTCAGGGAGAAGGGGTAGGAAACACCATATATTTT. Translation gives CASSRFQGEGVGNTIYF.